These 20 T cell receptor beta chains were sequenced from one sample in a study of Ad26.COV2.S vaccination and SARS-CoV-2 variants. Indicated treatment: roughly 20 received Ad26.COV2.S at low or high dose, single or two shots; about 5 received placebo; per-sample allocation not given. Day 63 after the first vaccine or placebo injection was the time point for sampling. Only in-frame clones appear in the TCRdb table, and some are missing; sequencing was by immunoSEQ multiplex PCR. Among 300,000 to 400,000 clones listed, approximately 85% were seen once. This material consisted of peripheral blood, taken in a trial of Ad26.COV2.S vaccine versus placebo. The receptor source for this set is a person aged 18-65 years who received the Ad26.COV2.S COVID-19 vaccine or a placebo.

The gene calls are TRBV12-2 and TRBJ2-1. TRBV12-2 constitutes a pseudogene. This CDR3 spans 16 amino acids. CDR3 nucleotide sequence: TGTGCAAGTCGCTTAGCGCCATACCCCTCCTACAATGAGCAGTTCTTC. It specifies CASRLAPYPSYNEQFF.

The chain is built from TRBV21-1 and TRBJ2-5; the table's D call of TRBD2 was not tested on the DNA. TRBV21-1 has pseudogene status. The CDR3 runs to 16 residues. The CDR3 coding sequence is TGTGCCAGCCCAGACCCGGGAGGGAACCCCCGAGAGACCCAGTACTTC. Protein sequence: CASPDPGGNPRETQYF.

DNA of the CDR3: TGTGCCAGCAGCATAGGGGGAGGGTCCTACAATGAGCAGTTCTTC. Protein product: CASSIGGGSYNEQFF. The chain uses TRBV5-4 and TRBJ2-1; perhaps TRBD2 as D (7 bases). Trimming pared 4 bases from V and 1 base from J, leaving 12 bases between. Germline V gives CDR1 SGHNT, CDR2 YYREEE (reference sequence). The CDR3 runs to 15 residues.

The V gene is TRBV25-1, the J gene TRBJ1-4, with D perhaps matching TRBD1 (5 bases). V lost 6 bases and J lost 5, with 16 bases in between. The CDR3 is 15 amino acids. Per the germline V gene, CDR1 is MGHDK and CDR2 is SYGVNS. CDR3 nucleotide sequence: TGTGCCAGCAGCCAAACCGGGACGGCGAATGAAAAACTGTTTTTT. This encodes CASSQTGTANEKLFF.

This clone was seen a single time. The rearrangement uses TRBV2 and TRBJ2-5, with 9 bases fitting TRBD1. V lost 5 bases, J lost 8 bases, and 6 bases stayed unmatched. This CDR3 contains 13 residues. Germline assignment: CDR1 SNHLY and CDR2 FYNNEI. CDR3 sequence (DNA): TGTGCCAGCAGTCTCCGGGACAGGGCCACCCAGTACTTC. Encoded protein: CASSLRDRATQYF.

CDR3 residues: CASRVGSGEQYF. CDR3 DNA: TGCGCCAGCCGAGTGGGGTCAGGTGAGCAGTACTTC. The rearrangement joins TRBV10-2 to TRBJ2-7; D unclear. V was cut by 8 bases and J by 7 bases, with 15 bases left in between. Germline V gene data show CDR1 as WSHSY and CDR2 as SAAADI. There are 12 residues in the CDR3.

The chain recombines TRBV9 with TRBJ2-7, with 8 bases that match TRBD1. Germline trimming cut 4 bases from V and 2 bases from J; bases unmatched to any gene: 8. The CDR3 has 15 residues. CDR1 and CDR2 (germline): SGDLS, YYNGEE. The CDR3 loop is CASSFRTGSPYEQYF. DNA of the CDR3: TGTGCCAGCAGCTTTCGGACAGGGAGTCCCTACGAGCAGTACTTC.

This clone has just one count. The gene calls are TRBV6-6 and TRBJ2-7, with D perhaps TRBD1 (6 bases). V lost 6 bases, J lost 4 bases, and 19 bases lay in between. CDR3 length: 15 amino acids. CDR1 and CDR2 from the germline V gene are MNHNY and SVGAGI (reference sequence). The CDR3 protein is CASSPPPGTPYEQYF. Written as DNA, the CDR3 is TGTGCCAGCAGCCCACCACCCGGGACACCTTACGAGCAGTACTTC.

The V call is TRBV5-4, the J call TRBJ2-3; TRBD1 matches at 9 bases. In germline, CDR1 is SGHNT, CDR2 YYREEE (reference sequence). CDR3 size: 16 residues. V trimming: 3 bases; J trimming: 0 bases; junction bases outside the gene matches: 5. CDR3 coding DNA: TGTGCCAGCAGCTGGGACAGGGTCACTAGCACAGATACGCAGTATTTT. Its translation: CASSWDRVTSTDTQYF.

The DNA for the CDR3 is TGTGCCAGCAGCCCTGGGGTGGGGACAGCCAATCAGCCCCAGCATTTT. This codes for CASSPGVGTANQPQHF. The chain is built from TRBV9 and TRBJ1-5, with 7 nucleotides matching TRBD1. Germline values: CDR1 SGDLS, CDR2 YYNGEE. The CDR3 is 16 residues long. The V gene end was trimmed by 4 bases and the J gene end by 3 bases; junction bases not matched to a gene: 10.

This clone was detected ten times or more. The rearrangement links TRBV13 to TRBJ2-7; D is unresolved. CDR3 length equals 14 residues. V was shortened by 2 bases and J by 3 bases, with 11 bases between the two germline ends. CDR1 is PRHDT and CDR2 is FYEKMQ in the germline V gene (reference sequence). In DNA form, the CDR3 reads TGTGCCAGCAGCTTACGCAGTGGCCTCTACGAGCAGTACTTC. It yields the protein CASSLRSGLYEQYF. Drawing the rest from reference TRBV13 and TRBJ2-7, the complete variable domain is AAGVIQSPRHLIKEKRETATLKCYPIPRHDTVYWYQQGPGQDPQFLISFYEKMQSDKGSIPDRFSAQQFSDYHSELNMSSLELGDSALYFCASSLRSGLYEQYFGPGTRLTVT.

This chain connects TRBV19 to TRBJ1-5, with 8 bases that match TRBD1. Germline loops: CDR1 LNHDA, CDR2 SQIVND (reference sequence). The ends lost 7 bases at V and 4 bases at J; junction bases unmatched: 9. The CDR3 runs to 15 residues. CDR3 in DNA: TGTGCCAGTACCCCCTTGGACAGGGTTAATCAGCCCCAGCATTTT. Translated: CASTPLDRVNQPQHF.

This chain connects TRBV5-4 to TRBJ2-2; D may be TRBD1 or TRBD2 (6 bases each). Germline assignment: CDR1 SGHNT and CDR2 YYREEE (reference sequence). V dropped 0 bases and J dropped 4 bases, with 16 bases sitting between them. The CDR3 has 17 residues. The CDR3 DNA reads TGTGCCAGCAGCTTGGTCCCAGGGGAGGTCGGCACCGGGGAGCTGTTTTTT. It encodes CASSLVPGEVGTGELFF.

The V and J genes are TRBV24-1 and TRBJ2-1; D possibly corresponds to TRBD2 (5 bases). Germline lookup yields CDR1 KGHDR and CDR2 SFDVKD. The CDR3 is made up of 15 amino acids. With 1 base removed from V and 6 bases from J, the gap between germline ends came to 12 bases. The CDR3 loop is CATSDFRAVFNEQFF. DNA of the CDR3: TGTGCCACCAGTGATTTTAGAGCGGTTTTCAATGAGCAGTTCTTC.

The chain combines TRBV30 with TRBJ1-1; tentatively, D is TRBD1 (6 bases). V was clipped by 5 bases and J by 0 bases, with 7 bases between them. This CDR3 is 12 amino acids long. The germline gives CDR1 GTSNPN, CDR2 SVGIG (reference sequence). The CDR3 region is CAWDRMNTEAFF. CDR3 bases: TGTGCCTGGGACAGGATGAACACTGAAGCTTTCTTT.

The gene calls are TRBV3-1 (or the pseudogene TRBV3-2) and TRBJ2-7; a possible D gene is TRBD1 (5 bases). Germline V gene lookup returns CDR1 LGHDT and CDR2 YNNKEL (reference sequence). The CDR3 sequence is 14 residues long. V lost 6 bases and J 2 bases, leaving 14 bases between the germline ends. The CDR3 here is CASSPPGYTYEQYF. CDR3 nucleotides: TGTGCCAGCAGTCCTCCAGGGTACACCTACGAGCAGTACTTC.

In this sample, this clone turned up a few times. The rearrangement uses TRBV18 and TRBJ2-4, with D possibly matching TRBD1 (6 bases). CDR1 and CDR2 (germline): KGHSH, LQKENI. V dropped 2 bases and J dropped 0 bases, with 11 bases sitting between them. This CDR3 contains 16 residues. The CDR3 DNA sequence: TGTGCCAGCTCACCAGTGGGACACCTAGCCAAAAACATTCAGTACTTC. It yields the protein CASSPVGHLAKNIQYF. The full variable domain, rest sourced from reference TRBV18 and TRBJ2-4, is NAGVMQNPRHLVRRRGQEARLRCSPMKGHSHVYWYRQLPEEGLKFMVYLQKENIIDESGMPKERFSAEFPKEGPSILRIQQVVRGDSAAYFCASSPVGHLAKNIQYFGAGTRLSVL.

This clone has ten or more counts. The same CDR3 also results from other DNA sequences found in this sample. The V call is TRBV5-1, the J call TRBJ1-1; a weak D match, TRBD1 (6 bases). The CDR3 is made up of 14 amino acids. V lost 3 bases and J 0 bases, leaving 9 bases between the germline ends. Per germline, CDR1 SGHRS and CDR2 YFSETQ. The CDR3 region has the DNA TGCGCCAGCAGCTCGGGACAACTGAACACTGAAGCTTTCTTT. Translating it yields CASSSGQLNTEAFF.

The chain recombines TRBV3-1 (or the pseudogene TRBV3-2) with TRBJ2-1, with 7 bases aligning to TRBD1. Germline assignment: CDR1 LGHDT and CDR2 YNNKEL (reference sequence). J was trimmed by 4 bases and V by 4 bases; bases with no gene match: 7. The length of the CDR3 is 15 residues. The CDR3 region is CASSLSGQLYNEQFF. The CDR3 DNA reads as TGTGCCAGCAGCCTTTCGGGACAGCTTTACAATGAGCAGTTCTTC.

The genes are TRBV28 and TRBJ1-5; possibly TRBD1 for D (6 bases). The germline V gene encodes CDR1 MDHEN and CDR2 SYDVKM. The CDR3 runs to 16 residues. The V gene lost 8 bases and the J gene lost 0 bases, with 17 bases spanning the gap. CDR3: CASYSLRGNSNQPQHF. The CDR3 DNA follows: TGTGCCAGCTATTCTCTCAGGGGAAATAGCAATCAGCCCCAGCATTTT.